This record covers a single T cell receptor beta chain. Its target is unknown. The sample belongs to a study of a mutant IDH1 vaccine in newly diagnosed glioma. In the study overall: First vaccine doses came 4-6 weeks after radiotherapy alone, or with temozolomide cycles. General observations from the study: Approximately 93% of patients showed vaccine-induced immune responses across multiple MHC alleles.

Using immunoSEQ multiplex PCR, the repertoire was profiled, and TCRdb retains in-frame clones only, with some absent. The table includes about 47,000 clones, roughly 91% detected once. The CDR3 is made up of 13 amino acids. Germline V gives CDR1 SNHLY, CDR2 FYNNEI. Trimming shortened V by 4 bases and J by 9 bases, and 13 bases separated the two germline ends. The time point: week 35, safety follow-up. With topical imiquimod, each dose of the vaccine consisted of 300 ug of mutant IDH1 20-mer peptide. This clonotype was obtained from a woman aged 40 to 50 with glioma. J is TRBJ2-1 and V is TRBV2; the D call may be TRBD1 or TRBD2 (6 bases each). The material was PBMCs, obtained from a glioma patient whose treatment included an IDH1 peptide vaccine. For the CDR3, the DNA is TGTGCCAGCAGTGGTTCTGGGGGGCGTGAGCAGTTCTTC. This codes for CASSGSGGREQFF. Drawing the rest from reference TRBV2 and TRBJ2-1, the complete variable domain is EPEVTQTPSHQVTQMGQEVILRCVPISNHLYFYWYRQILGQKVEFLVSFYNNEISEKSEIFDDQFSVERPDGSNFTLKIRSTKLEDSAMYFCASSGSGGREQFFGPGTRLTVL.